Described below is a single T cell receptor (beta chain) sequence and its context. Possible read error: a much larger clone is one base away. This sample was included in a study of human T cells and chemical hapten exposure. Background on the study: Per-sample TCR yield variability stemmed mainly from small pooled library volume differences.

As for time point: pre-sensitization, week 0. Indicated treatment: therapeutic diphenylcyclopropenone sensitization with weekly scalp DPC. Every donor had alopecia and was 18 to 70 years old; all were suitable for DPC. CDR1 is SNHLY, CDR2 FYNNEI, per germline. The CDR3 extends over 12 amino acids. TCRdb independently ran MiXCR on the RACE reads; one entry per CDR3 protein. Of more than 80,000 distinct CDR3 sequences listed, 10% to 13% were seen once; the top ten hold approximately 3.4%. The chain combines TRBV2 with TRBJ1-1, with no clear D. This sequence was found in a woman aged 60-75 years with alopecia areata. Some clones in this sample may be carry-over from other donors' samples. Specimen: whole blood, collected in connection with sensitization to the hapten diphenylcyclopropenone (DPC). CDR3 DNA sequence: TGTGTCCGTTGGATGGAGGGCACTGAAGCTTTCTTT. Translation gives CVRWMEGTEAFF.